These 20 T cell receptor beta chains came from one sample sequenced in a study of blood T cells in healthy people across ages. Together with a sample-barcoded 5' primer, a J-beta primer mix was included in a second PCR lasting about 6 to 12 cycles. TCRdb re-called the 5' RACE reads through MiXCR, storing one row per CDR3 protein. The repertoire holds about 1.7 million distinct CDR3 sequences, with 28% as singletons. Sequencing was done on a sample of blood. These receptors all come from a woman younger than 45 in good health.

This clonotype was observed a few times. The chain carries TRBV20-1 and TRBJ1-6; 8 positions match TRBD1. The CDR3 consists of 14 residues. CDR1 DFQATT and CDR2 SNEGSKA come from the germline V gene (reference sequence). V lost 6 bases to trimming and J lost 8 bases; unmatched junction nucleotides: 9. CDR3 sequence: CSADTGGGDSPLHF. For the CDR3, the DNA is TGCAGTGCCGATACAGGGGGAGGAGATTCACCCCTCCACTTT.

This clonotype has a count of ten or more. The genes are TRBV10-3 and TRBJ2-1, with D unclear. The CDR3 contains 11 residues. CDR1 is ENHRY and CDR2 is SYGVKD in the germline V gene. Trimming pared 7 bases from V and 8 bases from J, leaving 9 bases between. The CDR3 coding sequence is TGTGCCATCACGCCCATCGATGAGCAGTTCTTC. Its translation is CAITPIDEQFF.

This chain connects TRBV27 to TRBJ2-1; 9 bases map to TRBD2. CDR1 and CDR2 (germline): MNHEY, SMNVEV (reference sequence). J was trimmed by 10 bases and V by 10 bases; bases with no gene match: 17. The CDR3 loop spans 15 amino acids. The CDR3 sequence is CATQDVRLAVFEQFF. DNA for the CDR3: TGTGCCACCCAAGATGTGAGACTAGCGGTATTCGAGCAGTTCTTC.

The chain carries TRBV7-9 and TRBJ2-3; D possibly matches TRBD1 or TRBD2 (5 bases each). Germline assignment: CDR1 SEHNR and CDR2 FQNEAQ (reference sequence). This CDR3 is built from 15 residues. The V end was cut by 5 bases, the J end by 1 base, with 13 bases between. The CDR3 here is CASSQSGRRTDTQYF. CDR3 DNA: TGTGCCAGCAGCCAGTCGGGACGCCGCACAGATACGCAGTATTTT.

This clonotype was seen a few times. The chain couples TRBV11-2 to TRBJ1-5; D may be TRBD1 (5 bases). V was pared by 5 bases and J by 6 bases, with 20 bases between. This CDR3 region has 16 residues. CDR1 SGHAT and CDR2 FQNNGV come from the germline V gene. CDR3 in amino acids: CASSPYGGGTPQPQHF. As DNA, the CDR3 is TGTGCCAGCAGCCCTTATGGAGGAGGGACCCCTCAGCCCCAGCATTTT.

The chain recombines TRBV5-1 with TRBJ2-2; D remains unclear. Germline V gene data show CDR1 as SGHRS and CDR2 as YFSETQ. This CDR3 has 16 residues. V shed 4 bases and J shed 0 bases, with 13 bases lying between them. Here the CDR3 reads CASSLVVGTNTGELFF. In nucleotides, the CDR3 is TGCGCCAGCAGCCTGGTTGTTGGAACGAACACCGGGGAGCTGTTTTTT. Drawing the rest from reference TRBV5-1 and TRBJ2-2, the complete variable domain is KAGVTQTPRYLIKTRGQQVTLSCSPISGHRSVSWYQQTPGQGLQFLFEYFSETQRNKGNFPGRFSGRQFSNSRSEMNVSTLELGDSALYLCASSLVVGTNTGELFFGEGSRLTVL.

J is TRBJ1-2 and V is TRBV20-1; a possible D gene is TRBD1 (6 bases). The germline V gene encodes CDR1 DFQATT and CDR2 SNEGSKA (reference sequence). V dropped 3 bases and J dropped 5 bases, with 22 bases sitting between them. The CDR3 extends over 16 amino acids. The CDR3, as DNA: TGCAGTGCTAGTTACATTCGACAGGCCGAACGATATGGCTACACCTTC. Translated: CSASYIRQAERYGYTF.

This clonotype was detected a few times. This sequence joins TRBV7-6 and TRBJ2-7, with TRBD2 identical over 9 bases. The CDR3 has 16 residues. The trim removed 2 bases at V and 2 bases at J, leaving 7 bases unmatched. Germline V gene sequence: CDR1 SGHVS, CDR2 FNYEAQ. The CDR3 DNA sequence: TGTGCCAGCAGCTTAAGCGTTCCTAGCGGGGCCTACGAGCAGTACTTC. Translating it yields CASSLSVPSGAYEQYF.

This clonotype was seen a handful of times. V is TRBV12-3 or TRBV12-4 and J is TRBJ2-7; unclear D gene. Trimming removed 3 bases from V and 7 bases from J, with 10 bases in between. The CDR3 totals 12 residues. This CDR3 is CASSFTSGEQYF. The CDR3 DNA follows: TGTGCCAGCAGTTTTACCTCCGGGGAGCAGTACTTC.

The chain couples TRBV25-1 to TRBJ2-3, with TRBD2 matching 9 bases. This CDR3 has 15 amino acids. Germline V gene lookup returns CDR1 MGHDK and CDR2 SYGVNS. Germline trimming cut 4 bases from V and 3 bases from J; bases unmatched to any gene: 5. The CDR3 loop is CASSGGGAGTDTQYF. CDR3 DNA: TGTGCCAGCAGTGGCGGGGGGGCTGGAACAGATACGCAGTATTTT.

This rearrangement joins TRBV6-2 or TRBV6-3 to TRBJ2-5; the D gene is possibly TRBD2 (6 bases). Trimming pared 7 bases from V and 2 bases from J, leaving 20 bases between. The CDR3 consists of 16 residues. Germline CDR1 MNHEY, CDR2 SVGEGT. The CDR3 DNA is TGTGCCAGCACCGGGGGAGGTCTTGGCAGACAAGAGACCCAGTACTTC. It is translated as CASTGGGLGRQETQYF.

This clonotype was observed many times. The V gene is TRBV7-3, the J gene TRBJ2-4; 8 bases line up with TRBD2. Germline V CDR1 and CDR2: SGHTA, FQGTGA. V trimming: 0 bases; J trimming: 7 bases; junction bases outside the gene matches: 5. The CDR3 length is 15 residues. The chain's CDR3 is CASSLTTGGTNIQYF. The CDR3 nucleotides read TGTGCCAGCAGCTTAACGACGGGGGGGACGAACATTCAGTACTTC. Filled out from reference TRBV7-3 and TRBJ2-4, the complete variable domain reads GAGVSQTPSNKVTEKGKYVELRCDPISGHTALYWYRQSLGQGPEFLIYFQGTGAADDSGLPNDRFFAVRPEGSVSTLKIQRTERGDSAVYLCASSLTTGGTNIQYFGAGTRLSVL.

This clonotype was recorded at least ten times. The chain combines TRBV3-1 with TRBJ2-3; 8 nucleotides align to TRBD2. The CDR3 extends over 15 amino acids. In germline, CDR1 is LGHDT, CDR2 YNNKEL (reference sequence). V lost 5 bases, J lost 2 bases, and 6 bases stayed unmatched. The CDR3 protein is CASSTRAGDTDTQYF. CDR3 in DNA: TGTGCCAGCAGCACCCGAGCGGGGGACACAGATACGCAGTATTTT.

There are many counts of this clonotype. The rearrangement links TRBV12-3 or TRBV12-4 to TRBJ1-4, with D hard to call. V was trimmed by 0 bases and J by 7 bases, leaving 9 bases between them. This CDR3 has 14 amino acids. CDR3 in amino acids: CASSLASIREKLFF. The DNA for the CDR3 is TGTGCCAGCAGTTTAGCGTCTATCCGTGAAAAACTGTTTTTT.

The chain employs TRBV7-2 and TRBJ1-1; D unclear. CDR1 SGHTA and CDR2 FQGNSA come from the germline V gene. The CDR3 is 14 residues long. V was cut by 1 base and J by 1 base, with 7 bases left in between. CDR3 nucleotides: TGTGCCAGCAGCTTAGTGTGGGGGAACACTGAAGCTTTCTTT. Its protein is CASSLVWGNTEAFF.

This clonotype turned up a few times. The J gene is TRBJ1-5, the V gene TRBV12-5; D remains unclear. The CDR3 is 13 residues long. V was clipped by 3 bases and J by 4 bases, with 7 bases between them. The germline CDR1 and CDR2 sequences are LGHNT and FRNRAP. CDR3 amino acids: CASGFEQNQPQHF. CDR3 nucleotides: TGTGCTAGTGGTTTCGAACAGAATCAGCCCCAGCATTTT.

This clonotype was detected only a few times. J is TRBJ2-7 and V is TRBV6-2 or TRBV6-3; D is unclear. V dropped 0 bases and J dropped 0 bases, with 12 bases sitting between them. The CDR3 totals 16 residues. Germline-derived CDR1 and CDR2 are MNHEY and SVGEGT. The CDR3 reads CASSYSRTSLSYEQYF. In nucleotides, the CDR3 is TGTGCCAGCAGTTACTCGAGAACTTCCCTCTCCTACGAGCAGTACTTC.

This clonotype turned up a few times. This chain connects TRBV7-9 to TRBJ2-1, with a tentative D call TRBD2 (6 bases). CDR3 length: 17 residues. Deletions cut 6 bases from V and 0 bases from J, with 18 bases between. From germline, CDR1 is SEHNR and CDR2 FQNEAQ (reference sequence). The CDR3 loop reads CASSHRTDYFSYNEQFF. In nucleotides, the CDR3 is TGTGCCAGCAGTCATCGAACGGACTATTTCTCCTACAATGAGCAGTTCTTC.

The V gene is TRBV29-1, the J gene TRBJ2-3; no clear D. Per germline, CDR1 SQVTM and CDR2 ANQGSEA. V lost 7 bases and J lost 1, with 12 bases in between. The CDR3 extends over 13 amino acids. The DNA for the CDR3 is TGCAGCGCCTTTGATTCGGGCACAGATACGCAGTATTTT. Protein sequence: CSAFDSGTDTQYF.

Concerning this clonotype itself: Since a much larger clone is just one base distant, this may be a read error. CDR3 loop: CSVDSGEATYNEQFF. CDR3 nucleotide sequence: TGCAGCGTTGATAGCGGGGAGGCCACCTACAATGAGCAGTTCTTC. The J gene is TRBJ2-1, the V gene TRBV29-1, with TRBD2 matching 8 bases. CDR3 length: 15 amino acids. Germline loops: CDR1 SQVTM, CDR2 ANQGSEA. The junction had 6 bases not matched to a gene; V was cut back by 3 bases and J by 2 bases.